Listed below are T cell receptor beta chains from one sample, sequenced in a study of vaccination effects on CD4 cells after COVID-19. For these TCRs, the target antigens are not known. The repertoire was sequenced with immunoSEQ multiplex PCR; TCRdb's copy has only in-frame clones and lacks some. The sample lists about 55,000 clones; under 70% were seen once. This material consisted of CD4+ T cells from PBMCs cultured with SARS-CoV-2 spike peptides, taken before COVID-19 vaccination. All receptors derive from a human donor who received a COVID-19 vaccine. The CDR3 runs from the conserved cysteine through the conserved F or W. The D gene is left open where the match is weak. Size tells how often a clone was seen (once, few, many) or the class of an expanded clone, and some rows leave it out.

D: .; V: TRBV5-1; size: few; J: TRBJ1-6; DNA: TGCGCCAGCAGCTTAAGGGGCGCGAGCTCCTATAATTCACCCCTCCACTTT; CDR3: CASSLRGASSYNSPLHF
D: TRBD1; V: TRBV5-5; size: .; J: TRBJ1-6; DNA: TGTGCCAGCAGCTCCCGCCGGGACAGGGGAGTCAGCTATAATTCACCCCTCCACTTT; CDR3: CASSSRRDRGVSYNSPLHF
D: .; V: TRBV13; size: .; J: TRBJ1-2; DNA: TGTGCCAGCAGCTTATGGGGCCCAGGAGGCGGCTACACCTTC; CDR3: CASSLWGPGGGYTF
D: TRBD1; V: TRBV6-1; size: once; J: TRBJ1-2; DNA: TGTGCCAGCAGTGCGAGGTGGGGAGCGGACAGGCCCTATGGCTACACCTTC; CDR3: CASSARWGADRPYGYTF
D: .; V: TRBV23-1; size: .; J: TRBJ2-4; DNA: TGCGCCAGCAGTCTAACTTGGGGGGGGCTCGAAAACATTCAGTACTTC; CDR3: CASSLTWGGLENIQYF
D: TRBD1; V: TRBV4-3; size: .; J: TRBJ1-4; DNA: TGCGCCAGCAGCCAAGAAGATTTTGACAGGGCGGGTGGAAAACTGTTTTTT; CDR3: CASSQEDFDRAGGKLFF
D: .; V: TRBV24-1; size: .; J: TRBJ2-3; DNA: TGTGCCACCAGTGATCCCAGCAAGGATACGCAGTATTTT; CDR3: CATSDPSKDTQYF
D: TRBD2; V: TRBV7-9; size: .; J: TRBJ2-4; DNA: TGTGCCAGCAGCTTAGCGGGGACTAGCGGGGGGGACTTC; CDR3: CASSLAGTSGGDF
D: .; V: TRBV18; size: .; J: TRBJ2-7; DNA: TGTGCCAGCTCACCCAGCAGGGTTCGCGAGCAGTACTTC; CDR3: CASSPSRVREQYF
D: .; V: TRBV3-1/TRBV3-2; size: .; J: TRBJ1-5; DNA: TGTGCCAGCAGCCAAGGGTCCAATCAGCCCCAGCATTTT; CDR3: CASSQGSNQPQHF
D: TRBD1; V: TRBV10-1; size: .; J: TRBJ2-7; DNA: TGCGCCAGCAGCCGGGACAGAATTCACGAGCAGTACTTC; CDR3: CASSRDRIHEQYF
D: .; V: TRBV5-5; size: .; J: TRBJ1-2; DNA: TGTGCCAGCAGCTTGTCCGCAGCTAACTATGGCTACACCTTC; CDR3: CASSLSAANYGYTF
D: .; V: TRBV6-6; size: few; J: TRBJ1-1; DNA: TGTGCCAGCAAACTCGGAGGGGGTGGGACTGAAGCTTTCTTT; CDR3: CASKLGGGGTEAFF
D: .; V: TRBV6-6; size: .; J: TRBJ2-3; DNA: TGTGCCAGCAGTCCCCTCCCAGATACGCAGTATTTT; CDR3: CASSPLPDTQYF
D: .; V: TRBV6-5; size: .; J: TRBJ2-7; DNA: TGTGCCAGCAGTTACTCGTGGACGGGGAGGCACGAGCAGTACTTC; CDR3: CASSYSWTGRHEQYF
D: .; V: TRBV3-1/TRBV3-2; size: .; J: TRBJ1-1; DNA: TGTGCCAGCAGCCAGAACACTGAAGCTTTCTTT; CDR3: CASSQNTEAFF
D: .; V: TRBV5-1; size: .; J: TRBJ2-7; DNA: TGCGCCAGCAGCTTGAGGGCAGGGGCGCGGGAGCAGTACTTC; CDR3: CASSLRAGAREQYF
D: .; V: TRBV7-2; size: .; J: TRBJ2-2; DNA: TGTGCCAGCAGCTTAGAGGGCCGCGGGACCGGGGAGCTGTTTTTT; CDR3: CASSLEGRGTGELFF
D: TRBD1; V: TRBV4-3; size: .; J: TRBJ1-5; DNA: TGCGCCAGCAGCCAAGTAACAGGGGGCCAGCCCCAGCATTTT; CDR3: CASSQVTGGQPQHF
D: TRBD2; V: TRBV2; size: .; J: TRBJ2-7; DNA: TGTGCCAGCGTGGGACTAGGGTACGAGCAGTACTTC; CDR3: CASVGLGYEQYF
D: TRBD2; V: TRBV7-8; size: .; J: TRBJ2-1; DNA: TGTGCCAGCAGCCCGCGGGGGGGCTTGGACAATGAGCAGTTCTTC; CDR3: CASSPRGGLDNEQFF
D: .; V: TRBV27; size: .; J: TRBJ1-1; DNA: TGTGCCAGCAGTTTCGGGCCCGTGAACACTGAAGCTTTCTTT; CDR3: CASSFGPVNTEAFF
D: .; V: TRBV28; size: .; J: TRBJ1-5; DNA: TGTGCCAGCAGACTCCTCTCTTTGGCCCGGAATCAGCCCCAGCATTTT; CDR3: CASRLLSLARNQPQHF
D: .; V: TRBV7-9; size: .; J: TRBJ1-5; DNA: TGTGCCAGCAGCGCCATGGGGAATCAGCCCCAGCATTTT; CDR3: CASSAMGNQPQHF
D: .; V: TRBV19; size: .; J: TRBJ2-7; DNA: TGTGCCAGTAGTAGGAGAAAGGGAGAGGGCTCCTACGAGCAGTACTTC; CDR3: CASSRRKGEGSYEQYF
D: .; V: TRBV9; size: many; J: TRBJ1-2; DNA: TGTGCCAGCAGCGAGTCCACGGGTGGGGGCTACACCTTC; CDR3: CASSESTGGGYTF
D: .; V: TRBV6-5; size: .; J: TRBJ2-2; DNA: TGTGCCAGCAGTTACAGGCAGGACCACACCGGGGAGCTGTTTTTT; CDR3: CASSYRQDHTGELFF
D: .; V: TRBV5-1; size: .; J: TRBJ1-6; DNA: TGCGCCAGCAGCTTGGGATTGGCAGATTCACCCCTCCACTTT; CDR3: CASSLGLADSPLHF
D: .; V: TRBV6-2/TRBV6-3; size: .; J: TRBJ2-3; DNA: TGTGCCAGCAGTTACCACAGGGTTCGAAATACGCAGTATTTT; CDR3: CASSYHRVRNTQYF
D: .; V: TRBV6-5; size: few; J: TRBJ2-3; DNA: TGTGCCAGCAGATTGGGAGAGGGGACGCAGTATTTT; CDR3: CASRLGEGTQYF
D: TRBD1; V: TRBV5-1; size: .; J: TRBJ1-4; DNA: TGCGCCAGCAGCTATCTCGGGACAGCCAGTAATGAAAAACTGTTTTTT; CDR3: CASSYLGTASNEKLFF
D: .; V: TRBV5-6; size: .; J: TRBJ1-2; DNA: TGTGCCAGCAGCTGGGCCCGGGGCGGTGGAAACTATGGCTACACCTTC; CDR3: CASSWARGGGNYGYTF
D: TRBD1; V: TRBV30; size: .; J: TRBJ2-7; DNA: TGTGCCTGGCAATCCAGGGGGACCTACGAGCAGTACTTC; CDR3: CAWQSRGTYEQYF
D: .; V: TRBV7-3; size: few; J: TRBJ1-3; DNA: .; CDR3: CASSVGPGGNTIYF
D: TRBD2; V: TRBV19; size: .; J: TRBJ2-1; DNA: TGTGCCAGTAGCAAAGGACTAGCGGGGGCCTTCTCCTACAATGAGCAGTTCTTC; CDR3: CASSKGLAGAFSYNEQFF
D: .; V: TRBV6-5; size: .; J: TRBJ2-3; DNA: TGTGCCAGCAGGCTGGACAGACGCACAGATACGCAGTATTTT; CDR3: CASRLDRRTDTQYF
D: .; V: TRBV5-1; size: .; J: TRBJ2-5; DNA: TGCGCCAGCAGCTTGGGCTCGACAGTTCAAGAGACCCAGTACTTC; CDR3: CASSLGSTVQETQYF